Each of the 14 T cell receptor beta chains below was sequenced from the same sample in a study of T cells after yellow fever vaccination. TCRdb re-analysed the 5' RACE reads in MiXCR, keeping a single row per CDR3 protein. The sample shows about 260,000 distinct CDR3 sequences, approximately 12% of them seen only once. Sequences were derived from CD4+ T cells sorted from PBMCs, sampled 45 days after the yellow fever booster vaccination. The receptors come from a man between 25 and 39 years old who received the YFV17D yellow fever vaccine.

The chain recombines TRBV7-3 with TRBJ2-1; 7 bases map to TRBD1. After removal of 5 bases from V and 2 bases from J, the junction contained 15 bases not matched to a gene. Germline CDR1 reads SGHTA; CDR2 reads FQGTGA. The CDR3 runs 18 residues. The CDR3 nucleotides read TGTGCCAGCAGCCGCCTCCCCAATCAACAGGGGACCTACAATGAGCAGTTCTTC. Translated: CASSRLPNQQGTYNEQFF.

The chain is built from TRBV7-9 and TRBJ2-5; 8 nucleotides line up with TRBD1. The CDR3 is made up of 14 amino acids. Germline-derived CDR1 and CDR2 are SEHNR and FQNEAQ (reference sequence). J gave up 4 bases and V 5 bases, and 6 bases lay outside the gene matches. CDR3 nucleotides: TGTGCCAGCAGCCTGAAGACAGGGGCAGAGACCCAGTACTTC. Translated, it gives CASSLKTGAETQYF.

V is TRBV29-1 and J is TRBJ2-4; unclear D gene. The CDR3 extends over 12 amino acids. Trimming cost V 3 bases and J 0 bases, with 3 bases left between them. Germline V gene sequence: CDR1 SQVTM, CDR2 ANQGSEA. The CDR3 region is CSVELAKNIQYF. As DNA, the CDR3 is TGCAGCGTTGAGCTAGCCAAAAACATTCAGTACTTC.

The gene calls are TRBV20-1 and TRBJ2-1; tentative D call: TRBD1 (5 bases). The V end lost 3 bases, the J end lost 1 base, and 10 bases lay between the germline ends. Germline CDR1 and CDR2: DFQATT and SNEGSKA (reference sequence). The CDR3 contains 14 residues. The CDR3 here is CSARGQSSYNEQFF. CDR3 DNA sequence: TGCAGTGCTAGGGGGCAGTCGTCCTACAATGAGCAGTTCTTC.

The chain is built from TRBV20-1 and TRBJ2-5; 14 nucleotides line up with TRBD2. Germline-derived CDR1 and CDR2 are DFQATT and SNEGSKA (reference sequence). V lost 6 bases and J lost 2; bases outside the gene matches: 11. The CDR3 spans 17 residues. CDR3 DNA sequence: TGCAGTGCAACAGGGACTAGCGGGAGAGGATTACAAGAGACCCAGTACTTC. Protein: CSATGTSGRGLQETQYF.

This clonotype has a handful of counts. V gene TRBV2 combines with J gene TRBJ2-1, with no clear D. The germline V gene encodes CDR1 SNHLY and CDR2 FYNNEI. CDR3 size: 13 residues. V was cut by 2 bases and J by 6 bases, with 8 bases left in between. This CDR3 reads CASSERQFNEQFF. CDR3 DNA sequence: TGTGCCAGCAGTGAACGGCAGTTCAATGAGCAGTTCTTC.

This clonotype was counted at least ten times. The chain has TRBV12-3 or TRBV12-4 and TRBJ1-2; 7 bases map to TRBD1. This CDR3 region has 13 residues. V was pared by 8 bases and J by 6 bases, with 9 bases of the junction left unmatched. The CDR3 here is CASSTSTGNGYTF. The CDR3 DNA is TGTGCCAGCTCCACTTCGACAGGGAATGGCTACACCTTC.

This clonotype has just a few counts. This sequence joins TRBV29-1 and TRBJ2-1, with D hard to call. Between the trimmed V and J ends, which lost 2 bases and 1 base, there was a span of 12 bases. The CDR3 loop spans 15 amino acids. In germline, CDR1 is SQVTM, CDR2 ANQGSEA. CDR3 amino acids: CSVELWDRSYNEQFF. In DNA form, the CDR3 reads TGCAGCGTTGAACTGTGGGATCGGTCCTACAATGAGCAGTTCTTC.

This clonotype has just a few counts. CDR3 DNA sequence: TGCAGTGCTACCCAACTAGCGGGAGTCTTCAATGAGCAGTTCTTC. Amino acid sequence: CSATQLAGVFNEQFF. This chain uses TRBV20-1 with TRBJ2-1; 11 bases agree with TRBD2. The CDR3 is 15 amino acids. The germline gives CDR1 DFQATT, CDR2 SNEGSKA (reference sequence). V lost 4 bases, J lost 6 bases, and 8 bases stayed unmatched.

The table lists this clonotype with a few counts. The chain joins TRBV5-6 to TRBJ2-7; D is undetermined. V was shortened by 2 bases and J by 3 bases, with 6 bases between the two germline ends. CDR3 length: 12 residues. In germline, CDR1 is SGHDT, CDR2 YYEEEE. The CDR3 loop reads CASSLSVYEQYF. The DNA for the CDR3 is TGTGCCAGCAGCTTAAGCGTCTACGAGCAGTACTTC.

On this clonotype: One end of the junction varies from germline; a read error may be responsible. The V call is TRBV29-1, the J call TRBJ2-5; no definite D call. The length of the CDR3 is 13 residues. Germline CDR1 reads SQVTM; CDR2 reads ANQGSEA. This chain's CDR3 is CSVKDGFQETQYF. The CDR3 bases are TGCAGCGTTAAAGACGGGTTCCAAGAGACCCAGTACTTC.

The chain links TRBV7-2 to TRBJ2-1, with unresolved D. Between the trimmed V and J ends, which lost 6 bases and 5 bases, there was a span of 8 bases. The germline CDR1 and CDR2 sequences are SGHTA and FQGNSA. The CDR3 has 12 residues. The CDR3 here is CASSPNNNEQFF. The CDR3 DNA reads TGTGCCAGCAGTCCGAATAACAATGAGCAGTTCTTC. Full variable domain (outside the CDR3, taken from reference TRBV7-2 and TRBJ2-1): GAGVSQSPSNKVTEKGKDVELRCDPISGHTALYWYRQSLGQGLEFLIYFQGNSAPDKSGLPSDRFSAERTGGSVSTLTIQRTQQEDSAVYLCASSPNNNEQFFGPGTRLTVL.

The chain combines TRBV3-1 with TRBJ2-7, with 7 nucleotides matching TRBD1. After removal of 0 bases from V and 7 bases from J, the junction contained 9 bases not matched to a gene. The CDR3 contains 15 residues. In germline, CDR1 is LGHDT, CDR2 YNNKEL (reference sequence). This chain's CDR3 is CASSQDSGTAREQYF. The CDR3 DNA is TGTGCCAGCAGCCAAGATTCCGGGACAGCGAGGGAGCAGTACTTC.

This clonotype was detected only a few times. This chain joins TRBV29-1 and TRBJ1-2; the D gene is possibly TRBD1 (5 bases). Germline CDR1 SQVTM, CDR2 ANQGSEA. V was trimmed by 4 bases and J by 3 bases, leaving 9 bases between them. This CDR3 is built from 12 residues. The CDR3 here is CSVAWGDYGYTF. The CDR3 nucleotides are TGCAGCGTTGCTTGGGGCGACTATGGCTACACCTTC.